Below are 15 T cell receptor beta chains sequenced from a single sample in a study of HIV-infected patients and healthy controls. All unsorted peripheral T cells were captured because whole blood was used without fractionation. cDNA was made from roughly 500 ng RNA using alpha and beta constant primers. Each of the alpha and beta chains got its own library through chain-specific third strand synthesis with indices. TCRdb redid the calling of the 5' RACE reads with MiXCR, one entry per CDR3 protein. Of 18,000 or so distinct CDR3 sequences listed, more than 9% are singletons. Sequencing was done on a sample of blood. These TCRs come from an adult in good health.

In its sample, this clonotype is medium-sized (0.01 to 0.1%). This chain joins TRBV7-9 and TRBJ2-4; D is tentatively TRBD1 or TRBD2 (5 bases each). Trimming pared 3 bases from V and 1 base from J, leaving 13 bases between. Germline CDR1 and CDR2: SEHNR and FQNEAQ (reference sequence). The CDR3 sequence is 16 residues long. This chain's CDR3 is CASSLGRVVAKNIQYF. For the CDR3, the DNA is TGTGCCAGCAGCTTGGGGCGGGTAGTGGCCAAAAACATTCAGTACTTC.

This clonotype occurred many times. The CDR3 coding sequence is TGTGCCAGCAGCGTTTTTTCAGGCTATAATTCACCCCTCCACTTT. Its translation is CASSVFSGYNSPLHF. The chain employs TRBV9 and TRBJ1-6, with unresolved D. The germline V gene has CDR1 SGDLS and CDR2 YYNGEE. V was trimmed by 2 bases and J by 3 bases, leaving 9 bases between them. CDR3 length: 15 residues.

DNA of the CDR3: TGCGCCAGCAGCCAGAAGAGGGAAGCCGGGGAGCTGTTTTTT. Amino acid sequence: CASSQKREAGELFF. The V and J genes are TRBV4-3 and TRBJ2-2, with D possibly TRBD2 on 5 matching bases. Trimming pared 3 bases from V and 6 bases from J, leaving 11 bases between. CDR1 LGHNA and CDR2 YSLEER come from the germline V gene. This CDR3 comprises 14 residues.

This clonotype was counted many times. This chain joins TRBV19 and TRBJ2-7, with 7 bases matching TRBD1. This CDR3 is 14 amino acids long. CDR1 is LNHDA, CDR2 SQIVND, per germline (reference sequence). Germline trimming cut 5 bases from V and 3 bases from J; bases unmatched to any gene: 7. Here the CDR3 reads CASSLRTGVYEQYF. The CDR3 nucleotides read TGTGCCAGTAGTTTGAGGACAGGCGTCTACGAGCAGTACTTC.

The rearrangement links TRBV3-1 to TRBJ1-1, with D tentatively TRBD1 (5 bases). With 3 bases removed from V and 3 bases from J, the gap between germline ends came to 23 bases. Germline CDR1 is LGHDT and CDR2 is YNNKEL (reference sequence). The CDR3 is 18 amino acids. CDR3 nucleotide sequence: TGTGCCAGCAGCCAGGTGGGCAGGGTGGATAATGAGGACACTGAAGCTTTCTTT. As protein: CASSQVGRVDNEDTEAFF.

This clonotype is classed as medium-sized. The rearrangement links TRBV20-1 to TRBJ2-3; possibly TRBD2 for D (6 bases). Germline V gene lookup returns CDR1 DFQATT and CDR2 SNEGSKA (reference sequence). Trimming cost V 6 bases and J 6 bases, with 13 bases left between them. The CDR3 totals 12 residues. CDR3 nucleotide sequence: TGCAGTGCGTCGGAGGGGCGCGATACGCAGTATTTT. It specifies CSASEGRDTQYF.

This clonotype is labeled as medium-sized. The chain joins TRBV7-2 to TRBJ2-5; D gene unclear. In germline, CDR1 is SGHTA, CDR2 FQGNSA. Trimming took off 5 bases at V and 1 base at J, with 14 bases between the two ends. The CDR3 is 15 residues long. The CDR3, as DNA: TGTGCCAGCAGCATTATTAGCTGGAGCCAAGAGACCCAGTACTTC. Translation: CASSIISWSQETQYF.

This clonotype has more than one count but fewer than ten. The V gene is TRBV12-3 or TRBV12-4, the J gene TRBJ1-2; D ambiguous. V was shortened by 6 bases and J by 1 base, with 15 bases between the two germline ends. CDR3 length: 15 amino acids. The CDR3 nucleotides are TGTGCCAGCAGCACCCCTGGGAGGGTTAACTATGGCTACACCTTC. This translates into CASSTPGRVNYGYTF.

This clonotype is categorized as medium-sized (0.01 to 0.1%). This rearrangement joins TRBV12-3 or TRBV12-4 to TRBJ1-5, with D tentatively TRBD1 (6 bases). Trimming left V 3 bases short and J 4 bases short, with 7 bases between. The CDR3 sequence is 13 residues long. DNA for the CDR3: TGTGCCAGCAGTTTTCAGGGGAATCAGCCCCAGCATTTT. It codes for CASSFQGNQPQHF.

The rearrangement uses TRBV12-3 or TRBV12-4 and TRBJ2-7; no clear D. The V gene lost 5 bases and the J gene lost 5 bases, with 19 bases spanning the gap. The CDR3 contains 15 residues. The CDR3 here is CASSLPGPRMDEQYF. The CDR3 nucleotides are TGTGCCAGCAGTCTGCCCGGGCCCCGCATGGACGAGCAGTACTTC.

This clonotype was detected once. This chain connects TRBV29-1 to TRBJ1-1; D gene uncertain. CDR1 and CDR2 from the germline V gene are SQVTM and ANQGSEA. The CDR3 runs to 13 residues. The V and J ends lost 4 bases and 0 bases respectively, with 9 bases between them. The CDR3 sequence: CSVVGQMNTEAFF. The CDR3 DNA reads TGCAGCGTTGTGGGTCAGATGAACACTGAAGCTTTCTTT.

The chain couples TRBV7-2 to TRBJ1-1; D is unclear. Trimming pared 1 base from V and 4 bases from J, leaving 13 bases between. This CDR3 region has 15 residues. The germline gives CDR1 SGHTA, CDR2 FQGNSA. CDR3 in amino acids: CASSLGLAFSTEAFF. The CDR3 coding sequence is TGTGCCAGCAGCTTAGGTCTAGCATTTTCCACTGAAGCTTTCTTT.

This clonotype occurred many times. V gene TRBV7-9 combines with J gene TRBJ2-2; D call uncertain. The germline CDR1 and CDR2 sequences are SEHNR and FQNEAQ (reference sequence). V lost 11 bases and J lost 4, with 14 bases in between. The CDR3 has 13 residues. The CDR3 region is CAWRSIGTGELFF. For the CDR3, the DNA is TGTGCCTGGCGTTCAATCGGCACCGGGGAGCTGTTTTTT.

This clonotype has ten or more counts. The rearrangement uses TRBV6-5 and TRBJ2-1, with 14 bases that match TRBD2. The V gene's germline CDR1 is MNHEY and CDR2 SVGAGI. The length of the CDR3 is 17 residues. With 8 bases clipped from V and 1 base from J, the junction kept 7 bases outside the gene matches. The chain's CDR3 is CASLPGLAGGSYNEQFF. DNA for the CDR3: TGTGCCAGCCTTCCCGGACTAGCGGGGGGTTCCTACAATGAGCAGTTCTTC.

This clonotype was counted at least ten times. The rearrangement links TRBV29-1 to TRBJ1-2; D unresolved. Trimming took 4 bases from V and 8 from J, leaving 14 bases between them. CDR3 length: 12 amino acids. Germline V gene sequence: CDR1 SQVTM, CDR2 ANQGSEA. As DNA, the CDR3 is TGCAGCGTTGTGGACGCCAGGAGGGGCTACACCTTC. Protein sequence: CSVVDARRGYTF.